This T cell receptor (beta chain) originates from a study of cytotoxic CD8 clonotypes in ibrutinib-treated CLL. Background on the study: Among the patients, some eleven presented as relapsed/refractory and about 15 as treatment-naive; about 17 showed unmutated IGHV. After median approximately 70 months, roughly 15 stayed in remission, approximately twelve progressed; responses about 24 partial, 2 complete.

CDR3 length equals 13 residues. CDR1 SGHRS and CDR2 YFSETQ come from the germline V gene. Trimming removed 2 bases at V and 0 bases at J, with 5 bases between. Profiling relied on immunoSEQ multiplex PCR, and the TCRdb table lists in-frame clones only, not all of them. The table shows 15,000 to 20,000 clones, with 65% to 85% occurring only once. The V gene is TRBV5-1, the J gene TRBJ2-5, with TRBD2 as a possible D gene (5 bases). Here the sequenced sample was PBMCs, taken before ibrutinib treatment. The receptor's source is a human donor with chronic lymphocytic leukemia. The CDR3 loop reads CASSFGNQETQYF. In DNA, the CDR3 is TGCGCCAGCAGCTTCGGGAACCAAGAGACCCAGTACTTC.